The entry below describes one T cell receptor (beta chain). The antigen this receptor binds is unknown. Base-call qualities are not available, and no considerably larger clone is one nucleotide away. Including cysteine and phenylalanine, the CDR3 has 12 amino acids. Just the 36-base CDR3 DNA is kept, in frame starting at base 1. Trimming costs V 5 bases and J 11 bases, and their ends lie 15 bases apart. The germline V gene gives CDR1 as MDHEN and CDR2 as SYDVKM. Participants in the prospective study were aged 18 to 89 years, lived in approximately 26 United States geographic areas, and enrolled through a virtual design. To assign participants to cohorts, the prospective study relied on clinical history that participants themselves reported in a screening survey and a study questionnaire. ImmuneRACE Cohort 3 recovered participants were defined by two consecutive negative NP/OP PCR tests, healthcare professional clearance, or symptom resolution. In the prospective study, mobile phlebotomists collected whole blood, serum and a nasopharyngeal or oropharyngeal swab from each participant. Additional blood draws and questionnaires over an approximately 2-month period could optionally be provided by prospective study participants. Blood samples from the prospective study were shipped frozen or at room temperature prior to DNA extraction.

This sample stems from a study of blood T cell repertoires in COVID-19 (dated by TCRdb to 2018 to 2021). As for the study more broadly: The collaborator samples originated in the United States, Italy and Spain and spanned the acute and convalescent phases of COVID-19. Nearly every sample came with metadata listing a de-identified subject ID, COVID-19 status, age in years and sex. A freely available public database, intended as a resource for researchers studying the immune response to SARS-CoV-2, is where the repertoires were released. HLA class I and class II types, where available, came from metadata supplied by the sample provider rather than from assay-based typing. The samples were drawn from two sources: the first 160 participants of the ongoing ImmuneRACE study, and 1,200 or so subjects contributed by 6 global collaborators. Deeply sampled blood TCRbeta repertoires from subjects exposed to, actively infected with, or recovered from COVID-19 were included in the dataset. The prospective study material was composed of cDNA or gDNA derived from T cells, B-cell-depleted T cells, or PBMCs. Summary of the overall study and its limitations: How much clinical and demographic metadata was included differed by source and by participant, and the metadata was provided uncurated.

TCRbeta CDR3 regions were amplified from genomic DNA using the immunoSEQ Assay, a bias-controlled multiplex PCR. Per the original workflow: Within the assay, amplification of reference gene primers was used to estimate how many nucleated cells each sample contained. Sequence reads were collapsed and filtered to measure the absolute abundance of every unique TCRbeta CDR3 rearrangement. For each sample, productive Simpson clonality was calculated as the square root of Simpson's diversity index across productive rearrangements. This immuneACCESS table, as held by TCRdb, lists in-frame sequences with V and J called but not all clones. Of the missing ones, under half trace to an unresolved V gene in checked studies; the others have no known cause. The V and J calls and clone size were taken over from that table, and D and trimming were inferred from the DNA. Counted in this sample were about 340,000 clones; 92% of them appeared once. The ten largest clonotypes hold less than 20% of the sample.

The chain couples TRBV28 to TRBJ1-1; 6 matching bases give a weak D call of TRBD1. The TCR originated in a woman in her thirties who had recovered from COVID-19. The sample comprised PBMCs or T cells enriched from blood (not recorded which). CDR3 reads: CASSTQGPGAFF. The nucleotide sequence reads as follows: TGTGCCAGCAGTACACAGGGTCCTGGGGCTTTCTTT.